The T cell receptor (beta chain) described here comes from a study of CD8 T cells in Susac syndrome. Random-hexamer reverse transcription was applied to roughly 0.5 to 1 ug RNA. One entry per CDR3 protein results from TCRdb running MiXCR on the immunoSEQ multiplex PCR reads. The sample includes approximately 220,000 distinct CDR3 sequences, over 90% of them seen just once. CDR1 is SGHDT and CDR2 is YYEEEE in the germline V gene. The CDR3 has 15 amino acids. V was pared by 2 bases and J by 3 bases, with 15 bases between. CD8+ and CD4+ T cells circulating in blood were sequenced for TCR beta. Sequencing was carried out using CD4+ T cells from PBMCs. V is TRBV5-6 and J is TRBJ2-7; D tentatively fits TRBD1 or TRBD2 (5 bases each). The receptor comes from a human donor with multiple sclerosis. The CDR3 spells CASSLPGRRDYEQYF. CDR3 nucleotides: TGTGCCAGCAGCTTACCAGGGAGAAGGGACTACGAGCAGTACTTC.